This record concerns one TCR beta chain sequence. The data are from a study of blood T cell repertoires in COVID-19. As for the study in general: The samples span acute and convalescent COVID-19 from the United States, Italy and Spain.

After removal of 0 bases from V and 1 base from J, the junction contained 7 bases not matched to a gene. Germline V gives CDR1 MNHNS, CDR2 SASEGT. The CDR3 spans 17 residues. In the authors' workflow: Nucleated cell counts were estimated from reference gene primer amplification. Method: immunoSEQ multiplex PCR; TCRdb's copy keeps in-frame clones and lacks some. V and J calls and clone size are as listed in that table; D and trimming were resolved from the DNA. The sample holds fewer than 200,000 clones, nearly 90% seen once. Sequencing was performed on peripheral blood. The chain uses TRBV6-1 and TRBJ2-3, with TRBD2 identical over 7 bases. This clonotype was sampled from a man between 18 and 29 years old who had recovered from COVID-19. CDR3 residues: CASSEADGAGGTDTQYF. In DNA, the CDR3 is TGTGCCAGCAGTGAAGCAGATGGGGCGGGGGGCACAGATACGCAGTATTTT.